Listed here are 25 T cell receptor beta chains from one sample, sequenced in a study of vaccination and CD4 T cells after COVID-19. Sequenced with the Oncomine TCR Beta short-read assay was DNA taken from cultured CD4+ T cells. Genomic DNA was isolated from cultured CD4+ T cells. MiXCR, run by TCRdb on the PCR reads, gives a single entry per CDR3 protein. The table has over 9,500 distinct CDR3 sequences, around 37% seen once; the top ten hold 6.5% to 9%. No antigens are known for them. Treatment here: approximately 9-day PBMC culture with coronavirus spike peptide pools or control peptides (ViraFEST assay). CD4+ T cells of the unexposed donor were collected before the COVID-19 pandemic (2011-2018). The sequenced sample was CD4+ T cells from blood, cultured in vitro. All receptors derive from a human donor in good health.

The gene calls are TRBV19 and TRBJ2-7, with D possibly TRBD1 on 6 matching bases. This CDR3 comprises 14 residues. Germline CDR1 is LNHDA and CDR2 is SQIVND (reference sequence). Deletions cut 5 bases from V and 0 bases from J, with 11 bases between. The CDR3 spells CASSPTGYSYEQYF. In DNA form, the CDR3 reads TGTGCCAGTAGTCCGACAGGATACTCCTACGAGCAGTACTTC.

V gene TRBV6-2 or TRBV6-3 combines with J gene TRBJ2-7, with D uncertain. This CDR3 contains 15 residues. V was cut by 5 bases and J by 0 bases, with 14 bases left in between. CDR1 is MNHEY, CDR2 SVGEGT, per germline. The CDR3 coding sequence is TGTGCCAGCAGTACCAATTTCAGGAGCTCCTACGAGCAGTACTTC. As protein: CASSTNFRSSYEQYF.

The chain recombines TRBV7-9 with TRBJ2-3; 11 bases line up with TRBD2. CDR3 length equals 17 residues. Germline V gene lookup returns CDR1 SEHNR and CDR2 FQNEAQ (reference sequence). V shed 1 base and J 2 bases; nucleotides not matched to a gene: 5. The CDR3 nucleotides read TGTGCCAGCAGCTTAGAACGGGGACTAGCGGCCACAGATACGCAGTATTTT. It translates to CASSLERGLAATDTQYF. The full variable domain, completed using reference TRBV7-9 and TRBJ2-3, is DTGVSQNPRHKITKRGQNVTFRCDPISEHNRLYWYRQTLGQGPEFLTYFQNEAQLEKSRLLSDRFSAERPKGSFSTLEIQRTEQGDSAMYLCASSLERGLAATDTQYFGPGTRLTVL.

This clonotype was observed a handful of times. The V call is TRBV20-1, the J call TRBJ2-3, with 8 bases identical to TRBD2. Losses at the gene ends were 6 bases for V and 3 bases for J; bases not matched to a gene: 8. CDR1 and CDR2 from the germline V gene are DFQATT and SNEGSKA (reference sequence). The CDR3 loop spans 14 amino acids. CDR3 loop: CSAPVSGRTDTQYF. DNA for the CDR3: TGCAGTGCCCCCGTAAGCGGGAGAACAGATACGCAGTATTTT.

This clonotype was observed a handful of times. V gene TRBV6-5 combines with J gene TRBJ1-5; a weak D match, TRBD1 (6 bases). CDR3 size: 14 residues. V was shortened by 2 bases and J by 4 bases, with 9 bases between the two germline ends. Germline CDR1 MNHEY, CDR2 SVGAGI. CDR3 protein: CASSYRRGNQPQHF. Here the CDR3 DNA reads TGTGCCAGCAGTTACCGCAGGGGAAATCAGCCCCAGCATTTT.

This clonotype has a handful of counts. CDR3 sequence (DNA): TGCAGTGCTAGACTCCTAGCGGACTACAATGAGCAGTTCTTC. Its translation is CSARLLADYNEQFF. The V gene is TRBV20-1, the J gene TRBJ2-1, with 7 positions matching TRBD2. V dropped 2 bases and J dropped 3; count of bases not matched to a gene: 4. Germline V gives CDR1 DFQATT, CDR2 SNEGSKA (reference sequence). This CDR3 spans 14 amino acids.

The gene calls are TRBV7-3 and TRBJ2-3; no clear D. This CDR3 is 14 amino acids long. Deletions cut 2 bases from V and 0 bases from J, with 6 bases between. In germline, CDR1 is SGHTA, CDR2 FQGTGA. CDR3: CASSLAGSTDTQYF. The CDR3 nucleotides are TGTGCCAGCAGCTTAGCTGGGAGCACAGATACGCAGTATTTT.

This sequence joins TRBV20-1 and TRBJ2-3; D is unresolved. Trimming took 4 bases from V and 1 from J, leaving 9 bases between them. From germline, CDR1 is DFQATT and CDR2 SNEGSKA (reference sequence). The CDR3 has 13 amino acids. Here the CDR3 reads CSAKGPGTDTQYF. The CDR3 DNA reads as TGCAGTGCTAAGGGTCCCGGCACAGATACGCAGTATTTT.

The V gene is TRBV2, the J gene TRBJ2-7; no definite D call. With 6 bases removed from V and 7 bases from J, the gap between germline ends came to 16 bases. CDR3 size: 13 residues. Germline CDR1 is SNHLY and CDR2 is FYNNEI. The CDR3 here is CASSREIVGEQYF. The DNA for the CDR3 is TGTGCCAGCAGCCGAGAGATTGTCGGGGAGCAGTACTTC.

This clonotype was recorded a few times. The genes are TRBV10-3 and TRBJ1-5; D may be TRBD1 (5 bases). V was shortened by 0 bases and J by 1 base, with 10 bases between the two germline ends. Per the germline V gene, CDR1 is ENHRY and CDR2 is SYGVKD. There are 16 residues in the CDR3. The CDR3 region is CAISESGDSSNQPQHF. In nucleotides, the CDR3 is TGTGCCATCAGTGAGTCAGGGGACTCCAGCAATCAGCCCCAGCATTTT.

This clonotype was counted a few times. CDR3 protein: CASSAWGTDNSPLHF. In DNA, the CDR3 is TGTGCCAGCAGCGCCTGGGGGACAGATAATTCACCCCTCCACTTT. The chain employs TRBV6-1 and TRBJ1-6; 7 bases match TRBD1. Per the germline V gene, CDR1 is MNHNS and CDR2 is SASEGT. The ends lost 6 bases at V and 5 bases at J; junction bases unmatched: 7. The CDR3 runs to 15 residues.

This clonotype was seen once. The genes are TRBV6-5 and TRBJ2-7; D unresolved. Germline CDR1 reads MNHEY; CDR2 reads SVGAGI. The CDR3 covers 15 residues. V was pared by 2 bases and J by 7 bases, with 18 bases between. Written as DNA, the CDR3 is TGTGCCAGCAGTTACGGTACGGGTCCCTCGTGGGAGCAGTACTTC. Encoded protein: CASSYGTGPSWEQYF.

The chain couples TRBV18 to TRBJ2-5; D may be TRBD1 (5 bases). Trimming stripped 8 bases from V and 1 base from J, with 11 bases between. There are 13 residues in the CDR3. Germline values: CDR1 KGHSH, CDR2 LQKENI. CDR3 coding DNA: TGTGCCAGCCATCGACAGCCCCAAGAGACCCAGTACTTC. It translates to CASHRQPQETQYF.

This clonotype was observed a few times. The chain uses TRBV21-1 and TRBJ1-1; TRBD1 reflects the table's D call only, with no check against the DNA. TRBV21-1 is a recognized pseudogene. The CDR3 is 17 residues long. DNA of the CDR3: TGTGCCAGCAGCACAAGAGGGGAGCAGGGGGCGCGTTGGAGGGCTTTCTTT. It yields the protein CASSTRGEQGARWRAFF.

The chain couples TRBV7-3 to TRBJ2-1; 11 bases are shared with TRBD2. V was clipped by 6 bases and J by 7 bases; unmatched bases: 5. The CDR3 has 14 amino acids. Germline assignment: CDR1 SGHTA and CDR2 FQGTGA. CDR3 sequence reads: CASSTSGSQNEQFF. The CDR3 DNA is TGTGCCAGCAGTACTAGCGGGAGCCAGAATGAGCAGTTCTTC.

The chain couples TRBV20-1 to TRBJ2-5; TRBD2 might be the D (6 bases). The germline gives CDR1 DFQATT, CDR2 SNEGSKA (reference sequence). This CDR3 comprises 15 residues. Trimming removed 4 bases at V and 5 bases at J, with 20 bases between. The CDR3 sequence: CSAKASGYRGETQYF. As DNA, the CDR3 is TGCAGTGCTAAGGCCAGCGGGTACCGGGGGGAGACCCAGTACTTC.

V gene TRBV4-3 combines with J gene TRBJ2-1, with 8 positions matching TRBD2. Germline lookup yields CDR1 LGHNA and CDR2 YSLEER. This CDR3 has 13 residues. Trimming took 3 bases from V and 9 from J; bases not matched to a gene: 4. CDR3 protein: CASSQGAGAEQFF. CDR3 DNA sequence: TGCGCCAGCAGCCAGGGAGCGGGAGCTGAGCAGTTCTTC.

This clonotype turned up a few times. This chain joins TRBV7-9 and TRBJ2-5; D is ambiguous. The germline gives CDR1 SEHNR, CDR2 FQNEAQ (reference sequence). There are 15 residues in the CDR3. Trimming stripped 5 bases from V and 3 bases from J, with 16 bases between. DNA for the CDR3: TGTGCCAGCAGCCCCCGAGGCGGTAGGGAAGAGACCCAGTACTTC. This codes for CASSPRGGREETQYF.

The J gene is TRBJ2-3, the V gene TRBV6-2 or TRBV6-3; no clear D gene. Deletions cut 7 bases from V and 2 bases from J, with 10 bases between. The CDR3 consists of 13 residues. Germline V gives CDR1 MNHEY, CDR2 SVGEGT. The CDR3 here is CASTKDDTDTQYF. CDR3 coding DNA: TGTGCCAGCACCAAGGACGACACAGATACGCAGTATTTT.

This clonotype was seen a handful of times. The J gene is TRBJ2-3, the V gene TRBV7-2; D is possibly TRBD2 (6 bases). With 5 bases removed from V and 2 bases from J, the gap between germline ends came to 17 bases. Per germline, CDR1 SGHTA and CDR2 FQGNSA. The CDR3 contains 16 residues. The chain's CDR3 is CASSPRSSGYTDTQYF. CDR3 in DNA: TGTGCCAGCAGCCCCCGGAGTAGCGGTTACACAGATACGCAGTATTTT.

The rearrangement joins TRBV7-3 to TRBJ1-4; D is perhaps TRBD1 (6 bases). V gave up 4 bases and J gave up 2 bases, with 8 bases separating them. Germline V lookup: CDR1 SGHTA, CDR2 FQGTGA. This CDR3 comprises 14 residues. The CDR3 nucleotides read TGTGCCAGCAGCTCGGGGGCGACTAATGAAAAACTGTTTTTT. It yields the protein CASSSGATNEKLFF.

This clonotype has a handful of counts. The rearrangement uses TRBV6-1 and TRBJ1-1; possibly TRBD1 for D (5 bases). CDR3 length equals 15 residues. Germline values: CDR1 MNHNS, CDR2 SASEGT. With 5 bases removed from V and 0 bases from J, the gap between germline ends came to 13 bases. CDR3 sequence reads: CASSLPGPMNTEAFF. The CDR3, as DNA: TGTGCCAGCAGTCTGCCGGGGCCCATGAACACTGAAGCTTTCTTT.

This CDR3 is CAWRSLAGTSGYNEQFF. CDR3 sequence (DNA): TGTGCCTGGAGGAGCCTGGCCGGGACTAGCGGGTACAATGAGCAGTTCTTC. The genes are TRBV30 and TRBJ2-1, with 12 bases matching TRBD2. Germline trimming cut 3 bases from V and 4 bases from J; bases unmatched to any gene: 10. CDR1 is GTSNPN and CDR2 is SVGIG in the germline V gene (reference sequence). The length of the CDR3 is 17 residues.

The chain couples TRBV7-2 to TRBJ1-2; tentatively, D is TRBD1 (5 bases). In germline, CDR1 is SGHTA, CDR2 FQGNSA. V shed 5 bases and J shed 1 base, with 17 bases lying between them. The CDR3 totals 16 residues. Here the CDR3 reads CASSARQPRSNYGYTF. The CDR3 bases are TGTGCCAGCAGCGCCAGACAGCCTAGAAGTAACTATGGCTACACCTTC.

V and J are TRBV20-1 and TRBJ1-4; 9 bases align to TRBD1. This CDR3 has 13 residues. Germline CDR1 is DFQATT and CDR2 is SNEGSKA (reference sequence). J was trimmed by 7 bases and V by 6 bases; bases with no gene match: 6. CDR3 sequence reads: CSASTGGSEKLFF. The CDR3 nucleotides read TGCAGTGCCTCAACAGGGGGCTCTGAAAAACTGTTTTTT.